These 27 T cell receptor beta chains originate from one sample sequenced in a study of blood T cell repertoires in COVID-19. TCRdb's table, derived via immunoSEQ multiplex PCR, lists solely in-frame clones and lacks some. The table records tens of thousands of clones, 60% to 80% of them present only once. The specimen sequenced was peripheral blood. The receptors were sampled from a woman between 65 and 79 years old with acute or convalescent COVID-19.

The rearrangement uses TRBV6-5 and TRBJ2-7; 7 bases map to TRBD1. The germline gives CDR1 MNHEY, CDR2 SVGAGI. The CDR3 contains 12 residues. The V segment lost 8 bases and the J segment 3 bases; nucleotides outside the gene matches: 4. This CDR3 is CASRTGVYEQYF. In DNA, the CDR3 is TGTGCCAGCCGGACAGGAGTCTACGAGCAGTACTTC.

The V and J genes are TRBV7-9 and TRBJ1-5, with D possibly matching TRBD1 (6 bases). This CDR3 comprises 16 residues. The V and J ends lost 2 bases and 3 bases respectively, with 14 bases between them. The germline V gene encodes CDR1 SEHNR and CDR2 FQNEAQ (reference sequence). The CDR3 region is CASSLSITGSNQPQHF. The CDR3 DNA reads as TGTGCCAGCAGCTTAAGTATTACAGGGTCCAATCAGCCCCAGCATTTT.

This rearrangement joins TRBV6-1 to TRBJ1-2; D unresolved. Trimming took 0 bases from V and 4 from J, leaving 12 bases between them. The CDR3 has 15 residues. Germline lookup yields CDR1 MNHNS and CDR2 SASEGT. CDR3 protein: CASSEALAGTYGYTF. The CDR3 DNA sequence: TGTGCCAGCAGTGAAGCCCTAGCGGGCACCTATGGCTACACCTTC.

V gene TRBV28 combines with J gene TRBJ2-2; D might be TRBD1 (5 bases). Trimming took 4 bases from V and 8 from J, leaving 17 bases between them. This CDR3 is 15 amino acids long. From germline, CDR1 is MDHEN and CDR2 SYDVKM. The CDR3 DNA is TGTGCCAGCAGTTCCAGGGTGTTGAAACTAGGGGAGCTGTTTTTT. This translates into CASSSRVLKLGELFF.

The chain employs TRBV18 and TRBJ2-1, with TRBD1 matching 11 bases. J gave up 4 bases and V 6 bases, and 5 bases lay outside the gene matches. Germline V gene lookup returns CDR1 KGHSH and CDR2 LQKENI. The CDR3 spans 15 residues. As DNA, the CDR3 is TGTGCCAGCTCGGTCGGGACAGGGGGTTACAATGAGCAGTTCTTC. It encodes CASSVGTGGYNEQFF.

The chain couples TRBV7-3 to TRBJ1-2; 10 positions agree with TRBD1. V was clipped by 4 bases and J by 8 bases; unmatched bases: 10. Germline CDR1 and CDR2: SGHTA and FQGTGA. This CDR3 region has 15 residues. CDR3 loop: CASSSTGQGPGGYTF. The CDR3 nucleotides read TGTGCCAGCAGCTCGACGGGACAGGGGCCAGGGGGCTACACCTTC.

This clone was observed a few times. The chain joins TRBV3-1 (or the pseudogene TRBV3-2) to TRBJ2-7; 8 nucleotides line up with TRBD2. Germline CDR1 LGHDT, CDR2 YNNKEL (reference sequence). Trimming removed 6 bases from V and 1 base from J; junction bases left unmatched: 11. The CDR3 loop spans 16 amino acids. The CDR3 sequence is CASSWGGSGISYEQYF. The CDR3 bases are TGTGCCAGCAGTTGGGGGGGTAGCGGGATTTCCTACGAGCAGTACTTC.

The chain carries TRBV11-2 and TRBJ2-1; 11 bases are shared with TRBD2. From germline, CDR1 is SGHAT and CDR2 FQNNGV. This CDR3 is built from 18 residues. V shed 5 bases and J 2 bases; nucleotides not matched to a gene: 11. The CDR3 here is CASSPRGLAVQTYNEQFF. In DNA, the CDR3 is TGTGCCAGCAGCCCTAGGGGACTAGCGGTACAAACCTACAATGAGCAGTTCTTC.

J is TRBJ2-1 and V is TRBV6-5; TRBD2 agrees at 8 bases. The germline CDR1 and CDR2 sequences are MNHEY and SVGAGI. There are 15 residues in the CDR3. After removal of 4 bases from V and 0 bases from J, the junction contained 2 bases not matched to a gene. CDR3 bases: TGTGCCAGCAGTTCACTAGCGGCCTCCTACAATGAGCAGTTCTTC. Amino acids: CASSSLAASYNEQFF.

This rearrangement joins TRBV4-3 to TRBJ1-4; a possible D gene is TRBD1 (5 bases). Per the germline V gene, CDR1 is LGHNA and CDR2 is YSLEER. The CDR3 is 18 amino acids. V lost 3 bases, J lost 3 bases, and 20 bases lay in between. The CDR3 loop reads CASSQRGGAGTANEKLFF. DNA for the CDR3: TGCGCCAGCAGCCAGCGGGGAGGGGCGGGTACCGCTAATGAAAAACTGTTTTTT.

Note on this clone: The same CDR3 is also encoded by other DNA sequences in this sample. The chain links TRBV2 to TRBJ1-2; the D gene is possibly TRBD1 (5 bases). From germline, CDR1 is SNHLY and CDR2 FYNNEI. There are 14 residues in the CDR3. Trimming removed 3 bases from V and 0 bases from J, with 8 bases in between. CDR3 amino acids: CASSERGPNYGYTF. In nucleotides, the CDR3 is TGTGCCAGCAGTGAGCGGGGCCCTAACTATGGCTACACCTTC. Based on the CDR3 plus reference TRBV2 and TRBJ1-2, the full variable domain is EPEVTQTPSHQVTQMGQEVILRCVPISNHLYFYWYRQILGQKVEFLVSFYNNEISEKSEIFDDQFSVERPDGSNFTLKIRSTKLEDSAMYFCASSERGPNYGYTFGSGTRLTVV.

V is TRBV28 and J is TRBJ2-4; D is uncertain. The germline CDR1 and CDR2 sequences are MDHEN and SYDVKM. The CDR3 is made up of 13 amino acids. With 5 bases removed from V and 3 bases from J, the gap between germline ends came to 8 bases. DNA for the CDR3: TGTGCCAGCAGTCCCACTGGCAAAAACATTCAGTACTTC. Encoded protein: CASSPTGKNIQYF.

This clone occurred once. J is TRBJ1-1 and V is TRBV19, with 9 bases identical to TRBD1. Germline-derived CDR1 and CDR2 are LNHDA and SQIVND (reference sequence). Trimming at V came to 5 bases and at J to 1 base, leaving 2 bases not matched to a gene. The CDR3 is 14 residues long. In DNA, the CDR3 is TGTGCCAGTAGTCCACAGGGGGCGAACACTGAAGCTTTCTTT. This sequence encodes CASSPQGANTEAFF.

The rearrangement uses TRBV28 and TRBJ1-3; 8 nucleotides match TRBD1. The CDR3 loop spans 15 amino acids. CDR1 is MDHEN, CDR2 SYDVKM, per germline. The V segment lost 5 bases and the J segment 7 bases; nucleotides outside the gene matches: 10. Here the CDR3 DNA reads TGTGCCAGCAGTATCGGACAGGGCAGGGGCAACACCATATATTTT. The encoded protein is CASSIGQGRGNTIYF.

CDR3 nucleotide sequence: TGTGCCAGCAGCCAAGATTGGGCAAATTCACCCCTCCACTTT. Amino acid sequence: CASSQDWANSPLHF. The genes are TRBV4-2 and TRBJ1-6; D remains ambiguous. Germline V gene sequence: CDR1 LGHNA, CDR2 YNFKEQ. CDR3 length: 14 amino acids. The germline V and J ends were trimmed by 0 bases and 7 bases, with 7 bases remaining between them.

The chain recombines TRBV7-2 with TRBJ2-3; 11 positions agree with TRBD2. The CDR3 contains 14 residues. Trimming took 7 bases from V and 10 from J; bases not matched to a gene: 10. Germline V CDR1 and CDR2: SGHTA, FQGNSA. Written as DNA, the CDR3 is TGTGCCAGCATCGATAGCGGGGGGGCTAGGGCGCAGTATTTT. Encoded protein: CASIDSGGARAQYF.

The rearrangement joins TRBV7-3 to TRBJ2-3; a weak D match, TRBD2 (6 bases). This CDR3 is 12 amino acids long. Germline values: CDR1 SGHTA, CDR2 FQGTGA. Trimming cost V 9 bases and J 1 base, with 8 bases left between them. The CDR3 protein is CASGEGTDTQYF. CDR3 nucleotides: TGTGCCAGTGGGGAGGGCACAGATACGCAGTATTTT.

This chain connects TRBV27 to TRBJ1-4; D is undetermined. V shed 0 bases and J shed 6 bases, with 8 bases lying between them. Germline V gene lookup returns CDR1 MNHEY and CDR2 SMNVEV (reference sequence). The CDR3 contains 14 residues. In DNA, the CDR3 is TGTGCCAGCAGTTTATCCGGGTACGATGAAAAACTGTTTTTT. As protein: CASSLSGYDEKLFF.

V usage is TRBV11-2 and J usage is TRBJ2-1; TRBD1 might be the D (6 bases). Trimming stripped 4 bases from V and 4 bases from J, with 8 bases between. Germline V gene sequence: CDR1 SGHAT, CDR2 FQNNGV. The CDR3 contains 13 residues. The DNA for the CDR3 is TGTGCCAGCAGCTCCGGACAGTACAATGAGCAGTTCTTC. Translation gives CASSSGQYNEQFF. Based on the CDR3 plus reference TRBV11-2 and TRBJ2-1, the full variable domain is EAGVAQSPRYKIIEKRQSVAFWCNPISGHATLYWYQQILGQGPKLLIQFQNNGVVDDSQLPKDRFSAERLKGVDSTLKIQPAKLEDSAVYLCASSSGQYNEQFFGPGTRLTVL.

In nucleotides, the CDR3 is TGTGCCAGCAGCTTAGTTGCAGGGCGGGGCACTGAAGCTTTCTTT. Translated, it gives CASSLVAGRGTEAFF. V usage is TRBV7-2 and J usage is TRBJ1-1; tentative D call: TRBD1 (5 bases). The CDR3 runs 15 residues. Between the trimmed V and J ends, which lost 1 base and 4 bases, there was a span of 13 bases. The germline V gene encodes CDR1 SGHTA and CDR2 FQGNSA.

J is TRBJ2-7 and V is TRBV7-2, with D unclear. The CDR3 contains 13 residues. Between the trimmed V and J ends, which lost 1 base and 4 bases, there was a span of 8 bases. In germline, CDR1 is SGHTA, CDR2 FQGNSA. The CDR3 is CASSLVLRYEQYF. In nucleotides, the CDR3 is TGTGCCAGCAGCTTAGTGCTGAGATACGAGCAGTACTTC.

This clone was detected only a few times. The chain couples TRBV10-2 to TRBJ1-1, with D possibly being TRBD1 (6 bases). V lost 5 bases and J 4 bases, leaving 17 bases between the germline ends. Per germline, CDR1 WSHSY and CDR2 SAAADI. The CDR3 length is 15 residues. Here the CDR3 reads CASSSRQAGGTEAFF. As DNA, the CDR3 is TGCGCCAGCAGTTCTAGACAGGCGGGCGGCACTGAAGCTTTCTTT.

This clone showed up just once. The chain combines TRBV20-1 with TRBJ2-3; no reliable D call. V was pared by 3 bases and J by 6 bases, with 13 bases between. CDR1 is DFQATT, CDR2 SNEGSKA, per germline (reference sequence). CDR3 size: 13 residues. The CDR3 is CSASGRARDTQYF. CDR3 nucleotides: TGCAGTGCTAGTGGCAGAGCGCGGGATACGCAGTATTTT.

The chain recombines TRBV3-1 (or the pseudogene TRBV3-2) with TRBJ1-2; D not certain. V lost 1 base and J lost 7, with 13 bases in between. Germline assignment: CDR1 LGHDT and CDR2 YNNKEL (reference sequence). This CDR3 spans 14 amino acids. The CDR3 protein is CASSQVARSGGYTF. CDR3 DNA: TGTGCCAGCAGCCAAGTCGCAAGGTCGGGTGGCTACACCTTC.

The chain employs TRBV7-2 and TRBJ2-1, with 11 bases fitting TRBD2. This CDR3 comprises 15 residues. V lost 5 bases, J lost 2 bases, and 2 bases stayed unmatched. CDR1 is SGHTA and CDR2 is FQGNSA in the germline V gene. The CDR3: CASSVSGGAYNEQFF. The CDR3 DNA follows: TGTGCCAGCAGCGTTAGCGGGGGGGCCTACAATGAGCAGTTCTTC. Full variable domain (rest looked up from reference TRBV7-2 and TRBJ2-1): GAGVSQSPSNKVTEKGKDVELRCDPISGHTALYWYRQSLGQGLEFLIYFQGNSAPDKSGLPSDRFSAERTGGSVSTLTIQRTQQEDSAVYLCASSVSGGAYNEQFFGPGTRLTVL.

This rearrangement joins TRBV14 to TRBJ1-1, with 8 bases aligning to TRBD1. This CDR3 contains 15 residues. V lost 3 bases and J lost 4; bases outside the gene matches: 7. Germline-derived CDR1 and CDR2 are SGHDN and FVKESK. This CDR3 is CASSHLDRASTEAFF. CDR3 DNA: TGTGCCAGCAGCCACTTGGACAGGGCATCCACTGAAGCTTTCTTT.

CDR3 sequence reads: CASSAVGGSMNEQFF. The DNA of the CDR3 is TGTGCCAGCAGTGCGGTTGGTGGGAGTATGAATGAGCAGTTCTTC. The V and J genes are TRBV2 and TRBJ2-1; tentative D call: TRBD2 (5 bases). Trimming took 4 bases from V and 7 from J, leaving 17 bases between them. This CDR3 is built from 15 residues. Germline V gene sequence: CDR1 SNHLY, CDR2 FYNNEI.